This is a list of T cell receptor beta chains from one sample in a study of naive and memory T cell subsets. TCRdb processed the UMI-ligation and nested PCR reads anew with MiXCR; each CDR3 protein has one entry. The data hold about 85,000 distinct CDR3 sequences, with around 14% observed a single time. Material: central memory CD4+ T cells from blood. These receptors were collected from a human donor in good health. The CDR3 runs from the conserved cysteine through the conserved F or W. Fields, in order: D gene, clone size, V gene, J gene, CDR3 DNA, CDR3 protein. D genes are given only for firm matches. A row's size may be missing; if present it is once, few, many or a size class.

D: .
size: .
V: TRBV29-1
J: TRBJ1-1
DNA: TGCAGCGCAGGACAGTTGAACACTGAAGCTTTCTTT
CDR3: CSAGQLNTEAFF

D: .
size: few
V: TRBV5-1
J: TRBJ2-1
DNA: TGCGCCAGCAGCTACAGGGATATGGAAAATGAGCAGTTCTTC
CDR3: CASSYRDMENEQFF

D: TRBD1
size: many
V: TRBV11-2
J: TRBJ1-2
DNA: TGTGCCAGCAGGAAACCGGGACAGCGCTTGGTTGGCTACACCTTC
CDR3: CASRKPGQRLVGYTF

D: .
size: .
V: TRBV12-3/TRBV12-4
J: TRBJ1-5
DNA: TGTGCCAGCAGCTTTACCGACAGTATTCATCAGCCCCAGCATTTT
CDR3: CASSFTDSIHQPQHF

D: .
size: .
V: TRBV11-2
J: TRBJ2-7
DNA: TGTGCCAGCAGCTTAGTTGGTCTAGGGAACGCCGAGCAGTACTTC
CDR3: CASSLVGLGNAEQYF

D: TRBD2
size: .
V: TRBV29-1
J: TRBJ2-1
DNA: TGCAGCGTTGGGACTAGCGCCGATGAGCAGTTCTTC
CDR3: CSVGTSADEQFF

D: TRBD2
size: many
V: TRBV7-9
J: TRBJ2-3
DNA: TGTGCCAGCAGCTTAACCCCCTGGACTAGCGGAAGCACAGATACGCAGTATTTT
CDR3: CASSLTPWTSGSTDTQYF

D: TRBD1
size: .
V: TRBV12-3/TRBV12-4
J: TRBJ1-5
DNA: TGTGCCAGCAGCCATAGCGACAGGGGCGGTCAGCCCCAGCATTTT
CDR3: CASSHSDRGGQPQHF

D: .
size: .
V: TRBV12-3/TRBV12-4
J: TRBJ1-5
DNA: TGTGCCAGCAGCTCTCAACAGGGCTCAGGGCAGCCCCAGCATTTT
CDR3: CASSSQQGSGQPQHF

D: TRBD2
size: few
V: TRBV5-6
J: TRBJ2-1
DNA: TGTGCCAGCAGCTTTAGGACTAGCGGTTTCTACAATGAGCAGTTCTTC
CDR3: CASSFRTSGFYNEQFF

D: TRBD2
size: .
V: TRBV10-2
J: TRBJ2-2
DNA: TGCGCCAGCACCGAGGGACTAGCGGTCCACACCGGGGAGCTGTTTTTT
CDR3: CASTEGLAVHTGELFF

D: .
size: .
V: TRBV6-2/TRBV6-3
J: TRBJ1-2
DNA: TGTGCCAGCAGTTACCGCGTCTGGTCTAACTATGGCTACACCTTC
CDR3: CASSYRVWSNYGYTF

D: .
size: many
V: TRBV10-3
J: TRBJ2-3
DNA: TGTGCCATCAGTGGCACAGATACGCAGTATTTT
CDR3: CAISGTDTQYF

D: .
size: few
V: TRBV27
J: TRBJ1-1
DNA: TGTGCCAGCAGTTTATACAGGAGTCTAAACACTGAAGCTTTCTTT
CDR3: CASSLYRSLNTEAFF

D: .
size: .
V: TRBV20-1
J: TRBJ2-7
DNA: TGCAGTGCTACGAGGACACGTCGCGAGCAGTACTTC
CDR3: CSATRTRREQYF

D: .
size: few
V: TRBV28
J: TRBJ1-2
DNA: TGTGCCACTTTCAGGGAGACTAACTATGGCTACACCTTC
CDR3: CATFRETNYGYTF

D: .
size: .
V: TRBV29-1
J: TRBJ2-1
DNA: TGCAGCGCCTGGGGGGGGCAGTCCTACAATGAGCAGTTCTTC
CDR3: CSAWGGQSYNEQFF

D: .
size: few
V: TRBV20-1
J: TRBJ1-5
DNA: TGCAGTGCTGTTAAGAGCAATCAGCCCCAGCATTTT
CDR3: CSAVKSNQPQHF

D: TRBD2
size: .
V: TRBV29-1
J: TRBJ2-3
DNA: TGCAGCGTTAAACTAGCGGGATGGGTTGGAGATACGCAGTATTTT
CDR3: CSVKLAGWVGDTQYF

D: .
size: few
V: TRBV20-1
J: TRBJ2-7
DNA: TGCAGTGCTAGAAAACCGGACAGCCAGCGAGAGCAGTACTTC
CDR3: CSARKPDSQREQYF

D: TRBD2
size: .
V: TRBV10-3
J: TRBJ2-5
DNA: TGTGCCATCAGTGAGCCGGGACTAGCGGAAGAGACCCAGTACTTC
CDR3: CAISEPGLAEETQYF

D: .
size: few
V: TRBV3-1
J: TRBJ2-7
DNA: TGTGCCAGCACCCTTGGGACGACACCCTACGAGCAGTACTTC
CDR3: CASTLGTTPYEQYF

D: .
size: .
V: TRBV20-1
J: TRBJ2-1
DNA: TGCAGTGCTACAGGACAGTTGCCTGAGCAGTTCTTC
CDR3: CSATGQLPEQFF

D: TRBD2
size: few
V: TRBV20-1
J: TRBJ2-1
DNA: TGCAGTGTCCCGGCGGTCCTAGCGGGACTTCTTGAGCAGTTCTTC
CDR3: CSVPAVLAGLLEQFF

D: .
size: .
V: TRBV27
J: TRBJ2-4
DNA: TGTGCCAGCACGAAGGGATCGAACCCAAACATTCAGTACTTC
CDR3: CASTKGSNPNIQYF

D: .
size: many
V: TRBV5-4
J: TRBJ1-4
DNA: TGTGCCAGCAGCTTAAACAGGGCAGTAAATGAAAAACTGTTTTTT
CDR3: CASSLNRAVNEKLFF

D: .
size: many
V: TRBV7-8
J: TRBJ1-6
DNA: TGTGCCAGCAGCTTTATGGTGGGGAGCTCCTATAATTCACCCCTCCACTTT
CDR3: CASSFMVGSSYNSPLHF

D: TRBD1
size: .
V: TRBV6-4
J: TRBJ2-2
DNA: TGTGCCAGCAGTGACTCTGGACAGGGGTTCGGGAACACCGGGGAGCTGTTTTTT
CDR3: CASSDSGQGFGNTGELFF

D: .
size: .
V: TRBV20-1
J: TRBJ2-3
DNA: TGCAGTGCTAGTGGGGACTTCACAGATACGCAGTATTTT
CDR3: CSASGDFTDTQYF

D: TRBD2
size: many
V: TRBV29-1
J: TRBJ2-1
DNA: TGTTTGGCGCAGGGTGGAGCGGGAAGCAATGAGCAGTTCTTC
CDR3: CLAQGGAGSNEQFF

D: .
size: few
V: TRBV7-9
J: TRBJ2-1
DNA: TGTGCCAGCAGCCCCGGGACTTTAAATAACGCGTTCTTC
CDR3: CASSPGTLNNAFF

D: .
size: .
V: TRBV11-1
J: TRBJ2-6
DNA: TGTGCCAGCAGCTACCCGCACGGGGGCGTTGGGGCCAACGTCCTGACTTTC
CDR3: CASSYPHGGVGANVLTF

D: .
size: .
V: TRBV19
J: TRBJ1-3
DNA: TGTGCCAGTAGGACGACGTTTAGGGGAAACTCTGGAAACACCATATATTTT
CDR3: CASRTTFRGNSGNTIYF

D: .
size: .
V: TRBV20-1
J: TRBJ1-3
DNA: TGCAGTGCTAGGCTGGGGTCCGGAAACACCATATATTTT
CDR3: CSARLGSGNTIYF

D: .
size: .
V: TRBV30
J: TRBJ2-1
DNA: TGTGCCTGGAGTGTAACGGGACACGAAATGTTCTTC
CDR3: CAWSVTGHEMFF

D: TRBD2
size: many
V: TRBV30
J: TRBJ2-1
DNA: TGTGCCTGGAGGAGGGCTAGCGGGACCTACAATGAGCAGTTCTTC
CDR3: CAWRRASGTYNEQFF

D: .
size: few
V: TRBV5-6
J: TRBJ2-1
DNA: TGTGCCAGCAGCTTGGGGCAGGAGGAAAGGTGGCAGTTCTTC
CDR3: CASSLGQEERWQFF